The clone carrying this T cell receptor beta chain was seen a handful of times. This specimen comes from a study of early T cells in non-severe SARS-CoV-2 infection. About the study: Sequenced material consisted of bulk RNA (from unsorted whole blood), and chains were unpaired.

Unique molecular identifiers (one per individual cDNA molecule) were attached. Using its own MiXCR run on the 5' RACE reads, TCRdb lists one record per CDR3 protein. The sample shows 35,000 to 45,000 distinct CDR3 sequences, 9% to 15% of them seen only once. The germline V and J ends were trimmed by 0 bases and 0 bases, with 7 bases remaining between them. The length of the CDR3 is 15 residues. Looked up from germline, CDR1 is SGDLS and CDR2 is YYNGEE. This TCR was sampled from an adult who was a healthcare worker with PCR-confirmed SARS-CoV-2 infection or an uninfected control (not recorded which). The chain uses TRBV9 and TRBJ1-5, with D unresolved. Specimen: whole blood. CDR3 residues: CASSVGPFSNQPQHF. The CDR3 DNA is TGTGCCAGCAGCGTAGGTCCTTTTAGCAATCAGCCCCAGCATTTT.